A single sample gave rise to the 19 T cell receptor beta chains below, sequenced in a study of T-cell memory formation after mild COVID-19 (dated by TCRdb to about 2021). Libraries came from 5' RACE. These reads were obtained on an Illumina NovaSeq 6000. Through fastp at Q25 and MiXCR, TCRdb rebuilt clones from the public reads, retaining in-frame beta chains. Merged by CDR3 protein, the rows form single entries marked with the most common genes and DNA. Recorded for this sample are 120,000 to 150,000 distinct CDR3 sequences; roughly 21% of them occurred a single time. In total, the top ten clones hold 2% to 2.5% of the sample. Sequenced input: PBMCs or a T cell subset sorted from them (not recorded which). These receptors all come from an adult woman who had mild COVID-19 (a few samples of this study predate the infection). The sample titles of this study are shuffled in the database, so cell type and time point are left out; the donor was told from shared clones.

This clonotype was counted at least ten times. The chain joins TRBV5-1 to TRBJ2-5; tentatively, D is TRBD2 (5 bases). The germline V gene has CDR1 SGHRS and CDR2 YFSETQ. This CDR3 has 15 amino acids. V lost 0 bases, J lost 5 bases, and 14 bases lay in between. The CDR3 sequence: CASSLAPGMGETQYF. The CDR3, as DNA: TGCGCCAGCAGCTTGGCCCCGGGGATGGGGGAGACCCAGTACTTC.

The genes are TRBV20-1 and TRBJ2-2, with 9 nucleotides matching TRBD1. CDR1 is DFQATT and CDR2 is SNEGSKA in the germline V gene (reference sequence). V lost 0 bases and J lost 5; bases outside the gene matches: 4. This CDR3 has 15 residues. The CDR3 is CSARESGQGTGELFF. Here the CDR3 DNA reads TGCAGTGCTAGAGAATCAGGACAGGGGACCGGGGAGCTGTTTTTT.

This clonotype was picked up many times. The chain carries TRBV11-2 and TRBJ2-2; D is uncertain. V was cut by 0 bases and J by 2 bases, with 4 bases left in between. Germline lookup yields CDR1 SGHAT and CDR2 FQNNGV. CDR3 length: 14 residues. CDR3 sequence reads: CASSLDLNTGELFF. The CDR3, as DNA: TGTGCCAGCAGCTTAGATCTTAACACCGGGGAGCTGTTTTTT.

This chain joins TRBV5-6 and TRBJ2-7; D assignment may be TRBD1 or TRBD2 (5 bases each). The germline V and J ends were trimmed by 0 bases and 1 base, with 14 bases remaining between them. Germline lookup yields CDR1 SGHDT and CDR2 YYEEEE. This CDR3 has 16 residues. CDR3 DNA: TGTGCCAGCAGCTTGGAGGTGGGACGGCTATCCTACGAGCAGTACTTC. Its translation: CASSLEVGRLSYEQYF.

This clonotype appeared a few times. The chain couples TRBV30 to TRBJ2-2; 10 bases are shared with TRBD2. Trimming took 5 bases from V and 1 from J; bases not matched to a gene: 1. Germline CDR1 GTSNPN, CDR2 SVGIG (reference sequence). The CDR3 is made up of 14 amino acids. The CDR3 protein is CAWRLAGNTGELFF. CDR3 DNA: TGTGCCTGGCGACTAGCGGGGAACACCGGGGAGCTGTTTTTT.

This clonotype was seen a few times. The CDR3 DNA is TGTGCCACCAGTGATTTAGGCAGTGGGAGGAACAATGAGCAGTTCTTC. As protein: CATSDLGSGRNNEQFF. This chain uses TRBV24-1 with TRBJ2-1; the D gene is possibly TRBD2 (6 bases). The CDR3 covers 16 residues. Germline CDR1 and CDR2: KGHDR and SFDVKD. Trimming left V 1 base short and J 5 bases short, with 14 bases between.

Only a few counts were recorded for this clonotype. The chain carries TRBV12-3 or TRBV12-4 and TRBJ1-5; no clear D. V was shortened by 1 base and J by 7 bases, with 8 bases between the two germline ends. The CDR3 contains 13 residues. The CDR3 is CASSLGYGQPQHF. CDR3 coding DNA: TGTGCCAGCAGTTTAGGGTACGGGCAGCCCCAGCATTTT.

CDR3 region: CASSLARLAGEPSTDTQYF. The CDR3 region has the DNA TGTGCCAGCAGCTTGGCGCGGCTAGCGGGGGAACCTAGCACAGATACGCAGTATTTT. The V gene is TRBV5-6, the J gene TRBJ2-3; 10 nucleotides agree with TRBD2. Germline CDR1 and CDR2: SGHDT and YYEEEE. The CDR3 has 19 residues. J lost 0 bases, V lost 0 bases, and 10 bases had no gene match.

V and J are TRBV2 and TRBJ2-3; the D gene could be TRBD1 or TRBD2 (5 bases each). The CDR3 is 16 amino acids. CDR1 and CDR2 from the germline V gene are SNHLY and FYNNEI. The V end lost 3 bases, the J end lost 0 bases, and 13 bases lay between the germline ends. CDR3 amino acids: CASSERGSLSTDTQYF. CDR3 DNA: TGTGCCAGCAGTGAGAGGGGATCCCTTAGCACAGATACGCAGTATTTT.

This chain links TRBV5-6 with TRBJ1-2; no clear D gene. The CDR3 has 13 residues. Germline V gene sequence: CDR1 SGHDT, CDR2 YYEEEE. V lost 0 bases and J lost 4, with 7 bases in between. The CDR3 nucleotides read TGTGCCAGCAGCTTGGGGAGGACCTATGGCTACACCTTC. Its protein product is CASSLGRTYGYTF.

There are a few counts of this clonotype. The chain joins TRBV7-2 to TRBJ2-3; TRBD2 might be the D (6 bases). This CDR3 comprises 15 residues. V was trimmed by 5 bases and J by 5 bases, leaving 17 bases between them. The germline V gene encodes CDR1 SGHTA and CDR2 FQGNSA. The CDR3 bases are TGTGCCAGCAGCCCCAGCGGGCCACCCCAAGATACGCAGTATTTT. It encodes CASSPSGPPQDTQYF.

The V call is TRBV5-5, the J call TRBJ2-5; D unresolved. CDR1 is SGHKS, CDR2 YYEKEE, per germline (reference sequence). The CDR3 consists of 17 residues. Trimming stripped 6 bases from V and 0 bases from J, with 21 bases between. For the CDR3, the DNA is TGTGCCAGCAATCGAACGGGCTCCCTCCCGTACCAAGAGACCCAGTACTTC. Translating it yields CASNRTGSLPYQETQYF.

The gene calls are TRBV23-1 and TRBJ2-7, with TRBD1 identical over 7 bases. TRBV23-1 qualifies as an ORF whose function is uncertain. This CDR3 comprises 14 residues. Trimming at V came to 4 bases and at J to 3 bases, leaving 6 bases not matched to a gene. CDR3 coding DNA: TGCGCCAGCAGTCCCCTGACAGGGTGCTACGAGCAGTACTTC. Encoded protein: CASSPLTGCYEQYF.

The rearrangement links TRBV6-2 or TRBV6-3 to TRBJ1-2; 8 nucleotides line up with TRBD1. CDR3 size: 14 residues. Germline V gives CDR1 MNHEY, CDR2 SVGEGT. The V segment lost 5 bases and the J segment 0 bases; nucleotides outside the gene matches: 2. CDR3 sequence reads: CASSRTGPNYGYTF. The CDR3 DNA sequence: TGTGCCAGCAGTCGGACAGGGCCTAACTATGGCTACACCTTC.

This clonotype was seen a handful of times. The CDR3 region is CASSLGGTHYTDTQYF. The CDR3 DNA is TGTGCCAGCAGCTTAGGCGGGACTCATTACACAGATACGCAGTATTTT. V and J are TRBV7-2 and TRBJ2-3; TRBD2 is a possible D gene (6 bases). Germline assignment: CDR1 SGHTA and CDR2 FQGNSA. The CDR3 has 16 amino acids. The V end was cut by 1 base, the J end by 2 bases, with 13 bases between.

In its sample, this clonotype was seen a few times. This chain connects TRBV20-1 to TRBJ2-1, with 7 bases that match TRBD1. J lost 7 bases, V lost 6 bases, and 15 bases had no gene match. This CDR3 comprises 15 residues. The germline CDR1 and CDR2 sequences are DFQATT and SNEGSKA (reference sequence). The CDR3 bases are TGCAGTGCGCCAGTGGGGCAGGGGGTCCGGAATGAGCAGTTCTTC. Protein: CSAPVGQGVRNEQFF.

The sample holds many counts of this clonotype. This sequence joins TRBV20-1 and TRBJ2-5; 7 bases align to TRBD1. The CDR3 totals 19 residues. Germline V gives CDR1 DFQATT, CDR2 SNEGSKA (reference sequence). V lost 6 bases and J lost 2; bases outside the gene matches: 24. CDR3 region: CSATGGQGVSSDLQETQYF. The CDR3 coding sequence is TGCAGTGCCACCGGTGGGCAGGGGGTTTCCTCCGACCTTCAAGAGACCCAGTACTTC.

V and J are TRBV5-1 and TRBJ2-1; 10 nucleotides match TRBD2. V lost 0 bases and J lost 8; bases outside the gene matches: 14. This CDR3 has 18 residues. Germline loops: CDR1 SGHRS, CDR2 YFSETQ. In DNA, the CDR3 is TGCGCCAGCAGCTTGGCCAAGTTAGCGGGGGGCATGGTAGATGAGCAGTTCTTC. Protein product: CASSLAKLAGGMVDEQFF.

This chain joins TRBV5-1 and TRBJ2-3, with D uncertain. From germline, CDR1 is SGHRS and CDR2 YFSETQ. CDR3 length equals 14 residues. Trimming took 2 bases from V and 2 from J, leaving 9 bases between them. The CDR3 spells CASSLKGYTDTQYF. In DNA form, the CDR3 reads TGCGCCAGCAGCTTAAAAGGATACACAGATACGCAGTATTTT.